Listed here are 10 T cell receptor beta chains from one sample, sequenced in a study of immune heterogeneity within non-small cell lung tumors. Bulk tumor genomic DNA was the template, and each sample received 600 to 700 ng. Collection of several biopsies per primary tumor, spaced far apart, took place during surgery. Curative operations were performed on patients who had untreated, newly diagnosed non-small cell lung cancer. TCR beta CDR3 regions came from multiplex PCR with 32 forward V and 13 reverse J primers. From the multiplex PCR reads, TCRdb called clonotypes with MiXCR, one entry per CDR3 protein. The table includes 9,500 to 10,000 distinct CDR3 sequences, 30% to 35% detected once. Sequencing was carried out using lung tumor tissue. Receptor source: a man aged 55 to 70 with non-small cell lung cancer.

This clonotype occurred a few times. The rearrangement links TRBV6-4 to TRBJ2-5, with D uncertain. Germline V gene sequence: CDR1 MRHNA, CDR2 SNTAGT. The CDR3 length is 18 residues. The CDR3 nucleotides are TGTCCTAACGTGCCAGCAGTGACTCCGCCCTCGACGTGGGAGACCCAGTACTTC. It specifies CPNVPAVTPPSTWETQYF.

To note about this clonotype: A much more abundant neighbour one base away suggests this may be a read error. The V and J genes are TRBV6-1 and TRBJ2-1; 10 positions match TRBD2. The CDR3 sequence is 13 residues long. The V gene's germline CDR1 is MNHNS and CDR2 SASEGT. The CDR3 bases are TGTGCCAGCAGTCCTAGCGGGAGAATAAAGCAGCTCTTC. Translating gives CASSPSGRIKQLF.

Concerning this clonotype itself: Its ends do not fully match the called genes, so a read error is possible. CDR3 residues: CASSQDRTVQRTHYF. The CDR3 bases are TGTGCCAGCAGCCAAGATCGGACTGTACAACGGACCCACTACTTC. The rearrangement links TRBV14 to TRBJ2-5; maybe TRBD2 (5 bases). This CDR3 contains 15 residues. Germline CDR1 reads SGHDN; CDR2 reads FVKESK.

This clonotype was seen at least ten times. This rearrangement joins TRBV20-1 to TRBJ2-3, with a weak D call TRBD2 (5 bases). With 3 bases removed from V and 11 bases from J, the gap between germline ends came to 15 bases. Germline-derived CDR1 and CDR2 are DFQATT and SNEGSKA (reference sequence). The CDR3 runs 12 residues. The CDR3 DNA sequence: TGCAGTGCTAGGTCCGGGATGATGGGGCAGTATTTT. Encoded protein: CSARSGMMGQYF.

The rearrangement joins TRBV3-1 to TRBJ2-7; D is ambiguous. Germline V gene sequence: CDR1 LGHDT, CDR2 YNNKEL (reference sequence). The CDR3 totals 12 residues. V was clipped by 3 bases and J by 3 bases, with 6 bases between them. CDR3 bases: TGTGCCAGCAGCCAGCTTCGCTACGAGCAGTACTTC. It encodes CASSQLRYEQYF.

DNA of the CDR3: TGTGCCAGCAGTTTGGGTGGGGCGAGTACCGGGGAGCTGTTTTTT. Its protein is CASSLGGASTGELFF. This rearrangement joins TRBV28 to TRBJ2-2; possibly TRBD1 for D (5 bases). V lost 3 bases, J lost 5 bases, and 13 bases lay in between. Germline V gives CDR1 MDHEN, CDR2 SYDVKM. CDR3 length equals 15 residues.

The CDR3, as DNA: TGTGCCAGCAGCTTGGGCCAGAACACCGGGGAGCTGTTTTTT. Protein product: CASSLGQNTGELFF. The V call is TRBV5-5, the J call TRBJ2-2; D remains unclear. V lost 0 bases and J lost 1, with 4 bases in between. The CDR3 is made up of 14 amino acids. Per germline, CDR1 SGHKS and CDR2 YYEKEE (reference sequence).

The chain employs TRBV9 and TRBJ2-1; 8 bases match TRBD2. Germline V gene data show CDR1 as SGDLS and CDR2 as YYNGEE. The V and J ends lost 4 bases and 5 bases, in that order; junction bases with no gene match: 11. The CDR3 spans 16 residues. CDR3 DNA: TGTGCCAGCAGCTCGAGAACTAGCGGAGTTAACAATGAGCAGTTCTTC. Translation gives CASSSRTSGVNNEQFF.

This clonotype was detected only once. One end of the junction does not line up with germline, which may come from a read error. J is TRBJ2-7 and V is TRBV7-9; D gene ambiguous. In germline, CDR1 is SEHNR, CDR2 FQNEAQ (reference sequence). The CDR3 is 13 amino acids. CDR3 in amino acids: CASSFSERVEQYF. Here the CDR3 DNA reads TGCGCCAGCAGCTTCTCTGAACGAGTTGAGCAGTACTTC.

V is TRBV30 and J is TRBJ1-1, with D maybe TRBD1 (6 bases). There are 12 residues in the CDR3. Trimming left V 0 bases short and J 6 bases short, with 8 bases between. CDR1 and CDR2 from the germline V gene are GTSNPN and SVGIG (reference sequence). CDR3 DNA: TGTGCCTGGAGTGTAGGGGGGGCTGAAGCTTTCTTT. Residues: CAWSVGGAEAFF.